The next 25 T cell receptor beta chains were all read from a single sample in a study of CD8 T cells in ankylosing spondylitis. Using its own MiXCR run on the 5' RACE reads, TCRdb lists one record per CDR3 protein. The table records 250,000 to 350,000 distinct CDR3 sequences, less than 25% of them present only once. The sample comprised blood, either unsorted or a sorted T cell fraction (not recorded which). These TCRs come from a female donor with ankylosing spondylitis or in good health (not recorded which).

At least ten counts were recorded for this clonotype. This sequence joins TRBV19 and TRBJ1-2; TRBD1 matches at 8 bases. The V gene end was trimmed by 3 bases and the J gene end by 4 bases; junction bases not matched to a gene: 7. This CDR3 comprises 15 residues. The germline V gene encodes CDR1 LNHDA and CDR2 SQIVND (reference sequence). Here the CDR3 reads CASSIGPGGVYGYTF. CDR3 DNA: TGTGCCAGTAGTATTGGTCCAGGGGGCGTCTATGGCTACACCTTC.

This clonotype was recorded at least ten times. CDR3 sequence (DNA): TGTGCCAGCAGTTTAAGAAATACCATGGCCTATGGCTACACCTTC. As protein: CASSLRNTMAYGYTF. The gene calls are TRBV12-3 or TRBV12-4 and TRBJ1-2; D uncertain. Between the trimmed V and J ends, which lost 2 bases and 4 bases, there was a span of 14 bases. The CDR3 contains 15 residues.

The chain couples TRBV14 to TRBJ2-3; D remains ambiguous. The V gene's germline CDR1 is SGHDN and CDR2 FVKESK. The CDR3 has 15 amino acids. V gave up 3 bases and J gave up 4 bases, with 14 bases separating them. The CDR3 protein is CASSQKSLAADTQYF. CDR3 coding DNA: TGTGCCAGCAGCCAGAAATCGCTGGCTGCAGATACGCAGTATTTT.

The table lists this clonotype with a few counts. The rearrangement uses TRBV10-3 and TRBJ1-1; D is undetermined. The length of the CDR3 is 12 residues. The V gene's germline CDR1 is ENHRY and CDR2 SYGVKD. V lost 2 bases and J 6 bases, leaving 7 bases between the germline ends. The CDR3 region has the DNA TGTGCCATCAGTGAGCCTCCTGCTGAAGCTTTCTTT. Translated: CAISEPPAEAFF.

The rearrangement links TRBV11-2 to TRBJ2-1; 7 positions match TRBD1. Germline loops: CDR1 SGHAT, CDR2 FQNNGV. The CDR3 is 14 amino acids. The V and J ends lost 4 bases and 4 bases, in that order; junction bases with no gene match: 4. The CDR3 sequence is CASSSIQGYNEQFF. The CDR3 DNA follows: TGTGCCAGCAGCTCGATACAGGGGTACAATGAGCAGTTCTTC.

The CDR3 sequence is CSARGGGTPEQYF. In nucleotides, the CDR3 is TGCAGTGCTAGAGGGGGGGGCACACCCGAGCAGTACTTC. The chain uses TRBV20-1 and TRBJ2-7; TRBD2 is a possible D gene (7 bases). The CDR3 contains 13 residues. With 1 base removed from V and 6 bases from J, the gap between germline ends came to 13 bases. The V gene's germline CDR1 is DFQATT and CDR2 SNEGSKA (reference sequence).

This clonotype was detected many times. The CDR3 coding sequence is TGCAGTGCTAAAGGGTCGGCCGAGCAGTACTTC. Translated: CSAKGSAEQYF. J is TRBJ2-7 and V is TRBV20-1; D is unresolved. Germline V lookup: CDR1 DFQATT, CDR2 SNEGSKA (reference sequence). The CDR3 has 11 amino acids. Trimming took off 4 bases at V and 6 bases at J, with 10 bases between the two ends.

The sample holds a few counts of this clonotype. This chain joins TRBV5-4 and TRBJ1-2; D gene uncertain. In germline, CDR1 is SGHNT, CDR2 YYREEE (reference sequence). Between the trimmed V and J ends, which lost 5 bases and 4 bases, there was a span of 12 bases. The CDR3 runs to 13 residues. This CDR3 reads CASSLPPAYGYTF. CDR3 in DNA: TGTGCCAGCAGTTTGCCACCGGCCTATGGCTACACCTTC.

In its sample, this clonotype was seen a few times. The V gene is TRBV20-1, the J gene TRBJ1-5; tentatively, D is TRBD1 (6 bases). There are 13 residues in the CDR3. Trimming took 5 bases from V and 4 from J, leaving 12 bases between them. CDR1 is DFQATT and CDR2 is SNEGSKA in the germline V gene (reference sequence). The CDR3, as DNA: TGCAGTGCTCGCCCTACAGGGAATCAGCCCCAGCATTTT. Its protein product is CSARPTGNQPQHF.

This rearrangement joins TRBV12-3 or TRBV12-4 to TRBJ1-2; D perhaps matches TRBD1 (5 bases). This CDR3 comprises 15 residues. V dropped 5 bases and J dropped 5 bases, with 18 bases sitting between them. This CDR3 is CASSPSSRDTYGYTF. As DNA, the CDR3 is TGTGCCAGCAGTCCCTCCTCCAGGGATACTTATGGCTACACCTTC.

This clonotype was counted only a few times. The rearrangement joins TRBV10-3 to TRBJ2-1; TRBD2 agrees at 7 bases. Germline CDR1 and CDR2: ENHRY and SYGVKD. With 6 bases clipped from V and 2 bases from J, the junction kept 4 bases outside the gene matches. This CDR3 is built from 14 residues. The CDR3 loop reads CAIRASGAYNEQFF. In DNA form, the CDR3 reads TGTGCCATCAGGGCCAGCGGGGCCTACAATGAGCAGTTCTTC.

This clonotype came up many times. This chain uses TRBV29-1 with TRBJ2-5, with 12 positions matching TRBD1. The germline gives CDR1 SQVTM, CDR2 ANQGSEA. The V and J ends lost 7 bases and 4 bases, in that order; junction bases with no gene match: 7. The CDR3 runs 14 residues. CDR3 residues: CSALGGQGAETQYF. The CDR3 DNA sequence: TGCAGCGCCCTGGGGGGACAGGGGGCAGAGACCCAGTACTTC.

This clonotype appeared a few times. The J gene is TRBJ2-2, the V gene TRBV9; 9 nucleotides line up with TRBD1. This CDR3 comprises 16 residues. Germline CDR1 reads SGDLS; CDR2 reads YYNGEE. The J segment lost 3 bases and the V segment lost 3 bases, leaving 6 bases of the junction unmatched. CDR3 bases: TGTGCCAGCAGCGCAGTAGGGACAGGGTACACCGGGGAGCTGTTTTTT. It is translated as CASSAVGTGYTGELFF.

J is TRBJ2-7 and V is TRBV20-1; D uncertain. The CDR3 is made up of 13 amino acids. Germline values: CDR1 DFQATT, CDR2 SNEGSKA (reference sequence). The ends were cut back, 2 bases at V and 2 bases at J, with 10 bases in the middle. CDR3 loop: CSARLGPTYEQYF. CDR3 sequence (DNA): TGCAGTGCTAGATTGGGTCCGACCTACGAGCAGTACTTC.

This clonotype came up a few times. The CDR3 region has the DNA TGTGCCAGCGGGGCCCTGACGGATGAGCAGTTCTTC. Amino acids: CASGALTDEQFF. The chain is built from TRBV6-5 and TRBJ2-1; TRBD1 is a possible D gene (5 bases). Germline lookup yields CDR1 MNHEY and CDR2 SVGAGI. Trimming stripped 8 bases from V and 8 bases from J, with 13 bases between. There are 12 residues in the CDR3.

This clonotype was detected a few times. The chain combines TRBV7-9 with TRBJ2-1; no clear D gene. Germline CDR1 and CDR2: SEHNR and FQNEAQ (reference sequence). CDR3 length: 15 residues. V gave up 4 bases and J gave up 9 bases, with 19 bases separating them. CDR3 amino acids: CASSSKGPHASEQFF. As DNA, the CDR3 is TGTGCCAGCAGCTCCAAAGGTCCCCACGCCAGTGAGCAGTTCTTC.

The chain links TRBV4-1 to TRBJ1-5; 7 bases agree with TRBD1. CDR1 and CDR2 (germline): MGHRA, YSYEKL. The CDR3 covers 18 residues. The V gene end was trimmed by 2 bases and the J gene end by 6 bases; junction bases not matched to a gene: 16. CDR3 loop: CASSQRTNPQGLGQPQHF. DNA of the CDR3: TGCGCCAGCAGCCAACGCACCAATCCACAGGGGTTAGGTCAGCCCCAGCATTTT.

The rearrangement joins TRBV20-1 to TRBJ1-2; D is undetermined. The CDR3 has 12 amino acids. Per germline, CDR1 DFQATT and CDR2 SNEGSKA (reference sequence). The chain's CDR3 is CSTLSRPRGYTF. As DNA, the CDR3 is TGCAGCACCCTCTCGCGGCCCAGAGGCTACACCTTC.

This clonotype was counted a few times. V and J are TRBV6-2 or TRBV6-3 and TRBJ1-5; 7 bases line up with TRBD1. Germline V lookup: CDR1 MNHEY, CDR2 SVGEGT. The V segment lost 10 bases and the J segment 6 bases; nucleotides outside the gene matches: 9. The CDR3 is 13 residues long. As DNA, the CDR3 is TGTGCCACCCGACAGGGTGGTTTTCAGCCCCAGCATTTT. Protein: CATRQGGFQPQHF.

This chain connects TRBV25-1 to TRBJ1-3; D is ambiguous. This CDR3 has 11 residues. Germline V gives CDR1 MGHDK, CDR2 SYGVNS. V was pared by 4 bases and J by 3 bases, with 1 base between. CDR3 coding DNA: TGTGCCAGCAGTGGTGGAAACACCATATATTTT. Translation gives CASSGGNTIYF.

CDR3 DNA: TGTGCCAGCAGTTCGCGGGACAGGGTTCTCTATGGCTACACCTTC. Its protein is CASSSRDRVLYGYTF. This chain connects TRBV28 to TRBJ1-2, with 9 bases matching TRBD1. This CDR3 spans 15 amino acids. Per germline, CDR1 MDHEN and CDR2 SYDVKM. V lost 4 bases to trimming and J lost 4 bases; unmatched junction nucleotides: 7.

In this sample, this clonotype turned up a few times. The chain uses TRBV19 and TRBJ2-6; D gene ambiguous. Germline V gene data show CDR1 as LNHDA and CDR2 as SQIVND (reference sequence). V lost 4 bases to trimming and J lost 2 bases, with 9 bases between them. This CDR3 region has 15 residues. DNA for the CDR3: TGTGCCAGTAGTACTAGAGTTCCTGGGGCCAACGTCCTGACTTTC. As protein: CASSTRVPGANVLTF.

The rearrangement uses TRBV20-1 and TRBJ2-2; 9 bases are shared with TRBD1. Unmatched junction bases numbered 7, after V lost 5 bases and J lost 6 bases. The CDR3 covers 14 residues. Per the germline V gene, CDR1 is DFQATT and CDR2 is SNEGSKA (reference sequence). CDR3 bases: TGCAGTGCTGCAACGGGACAGGGCGCCGGGGAGCTGTTTTTT. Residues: CSAATGQGAGELFF.

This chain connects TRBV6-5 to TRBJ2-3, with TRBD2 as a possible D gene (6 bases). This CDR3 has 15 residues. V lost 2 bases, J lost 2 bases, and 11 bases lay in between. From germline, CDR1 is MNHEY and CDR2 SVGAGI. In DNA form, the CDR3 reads TGTGCCAGCAGTTACAAGGGACTGATCACAGATACGCAGTATTTT. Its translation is CASSYKGLITDTQYF.

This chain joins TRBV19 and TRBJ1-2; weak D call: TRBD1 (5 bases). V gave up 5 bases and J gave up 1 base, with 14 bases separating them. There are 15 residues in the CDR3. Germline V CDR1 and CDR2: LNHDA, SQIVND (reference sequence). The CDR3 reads CASSSSGTYNYGYTF. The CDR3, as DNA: TGTGCCAGTAGTTCCTCCGGGACTTATAACTATGGCTACACCTTC.